What follows is one TCR beta chain and its context. Its specificity is not known. One end of the junction is discordant with germline, which a read error may explain. This entry is derived from a study of T cell responses to AZD1222 COVID-19 vaccine. Study-level points and caveats: Repertoire sampling happened only post peak T cell response. Most donors were white British and more were female, and clonal diversity was possibly underestimated.

Assay: immunoSEQ multiplex PCR; the TCRdb copy retains only in-frame clones and omits some. The data hold some 120,000 clones, with 80% to 95% observed a single time. The CDR3 spans 16 residues. The V gene's germline CDR1 is SEHNR and CDR2 FQNEAQ (reference sequence). The receptor's source is an adult who received the MenACWY meningococcal vaccine as a control. The V gene is TRBV7-9, the J gene TRBJ2-7, with D perhaps matching TRBD1 (6 bases). Sequencing was performed on peripheral blood, taken 28 days after the second dose of the MenACWY control vaccine. DNA for the CDR3: TGTGCCAGCAGCTTAGGCCGAGGGGGAAACTCCTACAAGCAGTACTTC. This codes for CASSLGRGGNSYKQYF.